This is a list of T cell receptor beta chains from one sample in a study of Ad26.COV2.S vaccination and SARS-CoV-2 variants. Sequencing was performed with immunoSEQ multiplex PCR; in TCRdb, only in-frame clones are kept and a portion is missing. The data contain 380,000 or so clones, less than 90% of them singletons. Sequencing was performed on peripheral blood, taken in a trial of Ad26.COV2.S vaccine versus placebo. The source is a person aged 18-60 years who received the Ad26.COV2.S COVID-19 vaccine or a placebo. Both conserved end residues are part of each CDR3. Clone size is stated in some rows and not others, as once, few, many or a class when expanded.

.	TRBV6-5	CASRAGTGGETQYF
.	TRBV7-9	CASSLVAGRTGELFF
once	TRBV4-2	CASSQKLTHGIGDPGANVLTF
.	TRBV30	CVGGQGPGSPLHF
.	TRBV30	CAWGRGLAADTQYF
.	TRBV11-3	CASSRGEFYNEQFF
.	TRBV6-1	CASSEAGNEAFF
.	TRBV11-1	CASSRQVLTEAFF
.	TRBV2	CASGGLAGWEQFF
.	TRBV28	CASSSPRGSSTGELFF
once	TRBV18	CASSTSPGSYEQYF
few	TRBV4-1	CASSQDRDRGNQPQHF
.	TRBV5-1	CASSLVVGDLIEAFF
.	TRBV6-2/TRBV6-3	CASSMGTEAFF
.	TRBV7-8	CASSLGRQGYGYTF
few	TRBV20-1	CSARDLDTQHF
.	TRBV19	CASTLGQGYGYTF
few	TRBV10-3	CAISEPGHPLQGTGELFF
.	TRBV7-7	CASSQDTGELFF
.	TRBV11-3	CASSSRGGLTDTQYF
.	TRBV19	CASSIISGGQNVF
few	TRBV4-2	CASSQDTAGTEAFF
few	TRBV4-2	CASSQDRRLGEQYF
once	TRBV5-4	CASSRDQQETQYF
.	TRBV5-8	CASSKRTGGNSNQPQHF
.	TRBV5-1	CASSRGQLNTEAFF
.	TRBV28	CASTSGGEGRNTF
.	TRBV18	CASSPQAAYSNQPQHF
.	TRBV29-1	CSGWTGLVSETQYF
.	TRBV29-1	CSVNSRDRGYGYTF
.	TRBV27	CASSLGGMSYNEQFF
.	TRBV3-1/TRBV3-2	CASSRDGNNSPLHF